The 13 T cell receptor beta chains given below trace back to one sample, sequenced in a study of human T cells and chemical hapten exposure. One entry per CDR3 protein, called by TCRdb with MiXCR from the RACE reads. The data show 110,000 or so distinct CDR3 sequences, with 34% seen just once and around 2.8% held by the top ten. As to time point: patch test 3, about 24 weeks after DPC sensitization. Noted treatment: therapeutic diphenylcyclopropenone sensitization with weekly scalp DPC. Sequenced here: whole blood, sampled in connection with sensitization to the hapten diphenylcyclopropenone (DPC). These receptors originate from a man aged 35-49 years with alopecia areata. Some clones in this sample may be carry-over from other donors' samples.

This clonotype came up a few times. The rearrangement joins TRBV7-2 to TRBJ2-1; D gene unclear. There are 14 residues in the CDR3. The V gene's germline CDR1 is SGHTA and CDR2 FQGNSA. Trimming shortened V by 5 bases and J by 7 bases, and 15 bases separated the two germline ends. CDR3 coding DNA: TGTGCCAGCAGCCCGACAAACGCTCAGAATGAGCAGTTCTTC. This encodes CASSPTNAQNEQFF.

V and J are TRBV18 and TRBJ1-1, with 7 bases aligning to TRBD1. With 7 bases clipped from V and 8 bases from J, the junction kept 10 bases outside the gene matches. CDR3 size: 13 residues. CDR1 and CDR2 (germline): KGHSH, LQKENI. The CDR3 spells CASYNRGREEAFF. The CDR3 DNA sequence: TGTGCCAGCTACAACAGGGGTAGGGAGGAAGCTTTCTTT.

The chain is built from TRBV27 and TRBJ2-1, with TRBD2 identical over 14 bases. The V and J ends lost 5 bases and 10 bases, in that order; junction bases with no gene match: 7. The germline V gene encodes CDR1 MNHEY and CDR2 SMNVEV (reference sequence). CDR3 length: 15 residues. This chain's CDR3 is CASSDGTSGSREQFF. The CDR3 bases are TGTGCCAGCAGTGATGGGACTAGCGGGAGTCGGGAGCAGTTCTTC.

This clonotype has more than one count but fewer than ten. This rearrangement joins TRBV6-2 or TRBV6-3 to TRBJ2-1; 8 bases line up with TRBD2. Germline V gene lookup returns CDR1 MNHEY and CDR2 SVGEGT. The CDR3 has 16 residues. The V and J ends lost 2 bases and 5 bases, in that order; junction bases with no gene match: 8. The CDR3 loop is CASSYRRSGTNNEQFF. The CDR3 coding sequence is TGTGCCAGCAGTTACCGCCGTAGCGGGACCAACAATGAGCAGTTCTTC.

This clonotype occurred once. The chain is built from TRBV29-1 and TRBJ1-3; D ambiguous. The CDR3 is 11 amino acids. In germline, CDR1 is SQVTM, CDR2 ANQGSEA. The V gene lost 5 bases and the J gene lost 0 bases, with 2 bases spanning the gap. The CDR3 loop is CSVNSGNTIYF. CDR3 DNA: TGCAGCGTTAACTCTGGAAACACCATATATTTT.

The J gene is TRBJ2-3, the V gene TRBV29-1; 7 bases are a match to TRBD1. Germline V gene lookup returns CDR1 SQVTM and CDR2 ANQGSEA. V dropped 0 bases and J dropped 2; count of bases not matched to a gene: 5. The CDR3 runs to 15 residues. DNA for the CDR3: TGCAGCGTTGAAGACCTCACAGGGGCCACAGATACGCAGTATTTT. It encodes CSVEDLTGATDTQYF.

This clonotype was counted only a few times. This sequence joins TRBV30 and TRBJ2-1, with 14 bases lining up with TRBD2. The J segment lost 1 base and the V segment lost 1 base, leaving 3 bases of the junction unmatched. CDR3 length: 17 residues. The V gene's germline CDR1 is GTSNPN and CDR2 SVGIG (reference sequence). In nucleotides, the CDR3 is TGTGCCTGGAGTGGCGGACTAGCGGGAGGATCCTACAATGAGCAGTTCTTC. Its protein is CAWSGGLAGGSYNEQFF.

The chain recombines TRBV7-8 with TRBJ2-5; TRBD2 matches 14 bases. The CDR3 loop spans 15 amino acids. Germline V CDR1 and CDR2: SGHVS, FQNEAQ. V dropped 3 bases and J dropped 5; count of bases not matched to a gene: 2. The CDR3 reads CASSLGLAGAETQYF. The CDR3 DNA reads TGTGCCAGCAGCTTGGGACTAGCGGGAGCGGAGACCCAGTACTTC.

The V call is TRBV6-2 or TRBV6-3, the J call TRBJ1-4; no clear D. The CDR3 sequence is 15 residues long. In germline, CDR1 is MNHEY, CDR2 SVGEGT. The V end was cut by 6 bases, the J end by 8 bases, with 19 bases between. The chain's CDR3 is CASSRERPPLEKLFF. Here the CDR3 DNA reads TGTGCCAGCAGCCGAGAGAGACCGCCTCTGGAAAAACTGTTTTTT.

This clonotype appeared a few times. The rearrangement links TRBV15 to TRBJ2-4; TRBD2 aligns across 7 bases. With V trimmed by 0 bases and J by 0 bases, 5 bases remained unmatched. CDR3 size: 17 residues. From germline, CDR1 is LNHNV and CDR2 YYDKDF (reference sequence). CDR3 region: CATSRDGEGLAKNIQYF. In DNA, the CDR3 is TGTGCCACCAGCAGAGATGGGGAGGGGTTAGCCAAAAACATTCAGTACTTC. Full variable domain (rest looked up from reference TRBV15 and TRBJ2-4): DAMVIQNPRYQVTQFGKPVTLSCSQTLNHNVMYWYQQKSSQAPKLLFHYYDKDFNNEADTPDNFQSRRPNTSFCFLDIRSPGLGDTAMYLCATSRDGEGLAKNIQYFGAGTRLSVL.

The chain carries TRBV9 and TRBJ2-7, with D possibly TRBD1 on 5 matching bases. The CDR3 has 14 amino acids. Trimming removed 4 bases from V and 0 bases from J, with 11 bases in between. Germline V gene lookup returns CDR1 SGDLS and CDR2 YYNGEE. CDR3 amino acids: CASSPPTDSYEQYF. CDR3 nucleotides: TGTGCCAGCAGCCCTCCGACAGACTCCTACGAGCAGTACTTC.

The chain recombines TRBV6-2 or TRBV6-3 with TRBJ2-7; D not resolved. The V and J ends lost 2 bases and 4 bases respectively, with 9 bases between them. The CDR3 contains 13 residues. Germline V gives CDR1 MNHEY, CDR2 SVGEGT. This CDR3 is CASSYHKGYEQYV. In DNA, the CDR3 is TGTGCCAGCAGTTACCACAAGGGATACGAGCAGTACGTC.

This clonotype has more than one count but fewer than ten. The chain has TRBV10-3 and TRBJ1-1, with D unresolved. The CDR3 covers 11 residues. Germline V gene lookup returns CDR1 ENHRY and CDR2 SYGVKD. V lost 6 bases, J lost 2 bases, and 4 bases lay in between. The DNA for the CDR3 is TGTGCCATCAGGGGTAACACTGAAGCTTTCTTT. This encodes CAIRGNTEAFF.